The entry that follows covers one T cell receptor beta chain sequence. This clone's antigen is unknown. No much larger clone is present one base from it, and per-base qualities are unavailable. This specimen belongs to a study of PD-L1 blockade in urothelial cancer (TCRdb year 2017). In the study overall: Every patient began therapy in the mid-2010s and was given atezolizumab 1,200 mg intravenously every 3 weeks. About 90% of the 29 patients were identified as males with urothelial cancer of bladder origin, and a prior smoking history was reported by 18 of 29 patients. An ECOG performance status of 0 or 1 was recorded for the patients, and 0 to 3 prior chemotherapy regimens had been received by the patients. Blood samples were analyzed at two time points: 3 weeks after treatment start (second dose) and 6 weeks after treatment start. Blood samples yielded a median of 141,255 T cells and around 83,000 unique TCRs, with median clonality 0.080. The study was an exploratory multi-omic analysis of somatic, immune and clinical correlates of response to PD-L1 blockade with atezolizumab in urothelial cancer. Pretreatment tumor samples, along with matched peripheral blood serially collected before and after atezolizumab treatment, were subjected to TCR sequencing. Progression-free survival longer than 6 months counted as durable clinical benefit, and TCR features were additionally tested against both progression-free and overall survival. In the same patients, whole exome sequencing and RNA sequencing of pretreatment tumors were performed in addition to TCR sequencing. About 10 patients reached durable clinical benefit, while 20 patients did not. Pretreatment blood TCR-seq was available for about 27 patients, at least one posttreatment blood collection was obtained for 24 patients, and tumor TCR-seq was available for 24 patients.

Each PCR received spiked-in synthetic TCR analog templates so that absolute template abundance could be estimated from read counts. TCRbeta CDR3 regions were amplified from genomic DNA with bias-controlled V and J gene primers using the immunoSEQ assay. Rearranged TCRbeta segments were sequenced at approximately 20X coverage. In the original analysis: Sequencing errors were corrected by clustering and CDR3s were annotated against IMGT to assign V, D and J genes. Downstream analyses used only productive TCRbeta rearrangements and left out out-of-frame or stop-codon sequences. Clonality was calculated as one minus the Shannon entropy normalized by the log of the number of unique productive sequences. Clones differing between time points or between blood and tumor were identified by Fisher's exact test with Benjamini-Hochberg correction at adjusted p below 0.01. Sourced from immuneACCESS, this table was stored by TCRdb with only in-frame sequences that have V and J called. A share of the clones is absent; for the studies checked, an unresolved V gene accounts for under half, and the remainder has no known explanation. V and J calls plus clone size are reproduced from that table; the DNA served to infer D and trimming. Here the sample has some 28,000 clones; 75% to 90% occur a single time. In total, the top ten clones hold about 1.9% of the sample.

A total of 25 to 30 patients with locally advanced or metastatic urothelial carcinoma, treated at Memorial Sloan Kettering on a trial protocol, made up the cohort. Peripheral blood mononuclear cells were collected from each patient pretreatment and during treatment, giving between 1 and 8 total time points per patient. The Qiagen DNeasy Blood extraction kit was used to purify genomic DNA from total PBMCs and tumor samples. Collected pretreatment and during treatment, PBMCs were isolated and stored as previously described. The full study reports these points: A pretreatment peripheral blood TCR clonality below the median was linked to improved progression-free and overall survival. Among patients with durable benefit, tumor-associated TCR clones showed greater expansion in peripheral blood 3 weeks after treatment started (n ≈ 24, p = 0.022). Because the sample size was small (n ≈ 29) and many exploratory analyses were performed, the results are intended to be hypothesis-generating.

Trimming costs V 0 bases and J 4 bases, and their ends lie 11 bases apart. Its CDR3 holds 15 amino acids, cysteine through phenylalanine. The kept DNA is CDR3 alone, 45 bases in frame from the first base. As encoded in the germline V gene, CDR1 is SGHRS while CDR2 is YFSETQ. The V gene is TRBV5-1 and the J gene is TRBJ1-5; the D gene is unclear. The source was PBMCs, collected around atezolizumab (anti-PD-L1) treatment. The sequence derives from a man in his forties or fifties with urothelial cancer. Read as DNA, the sequence is TGCGCCAGCAGCTTGGGGGGAGGGTTAAATCAGCCCCAGCATTTT. This translates into CASSLGGGLNQPQHF. Outside the CDR3, residues come from the reference TRBV5-1 and TRBJ1-5 proteins, so the full variable domain is: KAGVTQTPRYLIKTRGQQVTLSCSPISGHRSVSWYQQTPGQGLQFLFEYFSETQRNKGNFPGRFSGRQFSNSRSEMNVSTLELGDSALYLCASSLGGGLNQPQHFGDGTRLSIL.